Listed here are 25 T cell receptor beta chains from one sample, sequenced in a study of shared clonotypes between healthy human individuals. Using immunoSEQ multiplex PCR, the repertoire was profiled, and TCRdb retains in-frame clones only, with some absent. Here the sample spans approximately 2,000,000 clones, around 93% being singletons. As defined, naive CD8 cells were CD45RO-negative and positively selected for CCR7, with terminally differentiated effector memory CD45RA+ cells excluded. The sample was naive CD8+ T cells from PBMCs. These receptors were collected from a young man in good health. Some clones in this sample may be carry-over from other donors' samples.

This chain uses TRBV6-1 with TRBJ2-7; 8 bases agree with TRBD2. Germline CDR1 reads MNHNS; CDR2 reads SASEGT. The CDR3 has 14 amino acids. V lost 5 bases to trimming and J lost 3 bases; unmatched junction nucleotides: 6. CDR3 nucleotide sequence: TGTGCCAGCAGTACGGGACTAGGATACTACGAGCAGTACTTC. It codes for CASSTGLGYYEQYF.

This clone was found once. The V and J genes are TRBV25-1 and TRBJ1-2; D perhaps matches TRBD1 (5 bases). Deletions cut 7 bases from V and 6 bases from J, with 21 bases between. The CDR3 has 15 residues. Germline lookup yields CDR1 MGHDK and CDR2 SYGVNS. This CDR3 reads CASMSGGGPRDGYTF. The DNA for the CDR3 is TGTGCCAGCATGAGCGGGGGAGGGCCGAGGGATGGCTACACCTTC.

This clone was seen more than once but under ten times. The sample has other DNA sequences that encode this CDR3 too. The chain couples TRBV9 to TRBJ1-5; D is unresolved. Germline V lookup: CDR1 SGDLS, CDR2 YYNGEE. Trimming removed 4 bases at V and 2 bases at J, with 7 bases between. CDR3 length equals 13 residues. This chain's CDR3 is CASSPSGNQPQHF. The CDR3 DNA sequence: TGTGCCAGCAGCCCTTCGGGCAATCAGCCCCAGCATTTT.

The rearrangement uses TRBV13 and TRBJ2-6, with D maybe TRBD1 (6 bases). The germline CDR1 and CDR2 sequences are PRHDT and FYEKMQ (reference sequence). The CDR3 sequence is 16 residues long. V was shortened by 5 bases and J by 0 bases, with 11 bases between the two germline ends. The CDR3 reads CASSPTGLSGANVLTF. The CDR3 nucleotides read TGTGCCAGCAGCCCGACAGGTCTCTCTGGGGCCAACGTCCTGACTTTC.

This clone has just a few counts. The same CDR3 can be traced to other DNA sequences in this sample. The rearrangement links TRBV7-3 to TRBJ1-5; 8 bases agree with TRBD1. This CDR3 region has 13 residues. After removal of 5 bases from V and 7 bases from J, the junction contained 4 bases not matched to a gene. CDR1 is SGHTA and CDR2 is FQGTGA in the germline V gene. The CDR3 sequence: CASSPGGGQPQHF. Here the CDR3 DNA reads TGTGCCAGCAGCCCAGGGGGCGGCCAGCCCCAGCATTTT.

This clone showed up just a few times. The CDR3 here is CASRTNRGGTEAFF. The CDR3 DNA sequence: TGTGCCAGCCGTACCAACAGGGGGGGCACTGAAGCTTTCTTT. V gene TRBV27 combines with J gene TRBJ1-1, with TRBD1 matching 8 bases. The CDR3 is 14 residues long. Germline V gene sequence: CDR1 MNHEY, CDR2 SMNVEV (reference sequence). With 8 bases clipped from V and 4 bases from J, the junction kept 9 bases outside the gene matches.

The chain employs TRBV28 and TRBJ1-1; weak D call: TRBD1 (5 bases). Between the trimmed V and J ends, which lost 7 bases and 1 base, there was a span of 10 bases. Germline CDR1 is MDHEN and CDR2 is SYDVKM. The CDR3 spans 13 residues. The DNA for the CDR3 is TGTGCCAGCAAGACAGACTCGAACACTGAAGCTTTCTTT. It specifies CASKTDSNTEAFF.

The chain links TRBV29-1 to TRBJ2-3; 9 bases are shared with TRBD2. Losses at the gene ends were 7 bases for V and 4 bases for J; bases not matched to a gene: 21. Germline CDR1 reads SQVTM; CDR2 reads ANQGSEA. The CDR3 is 18 amino acids. In nucleotides, the CDR3 is TGCAGCGCACCCCTCGGGGCGGGAGGGCCGGTTGTTTCAGATACGCAGTATTTT. As protein: CSAPLGAGGPVVSDTQYF.

V usage is TRBV13 and J usage is TRBJ2-5, with D possibly being TRBD1 (7 bases). The CDR3 has 16 residues. CDR1 and CDR2 (germline): PRHDT, FYEKMQ (reference sequence). The V and J ends lost 3 bases and 5 bases respectively, with 19 bases between them. The CDR3 sequence: CASSFSSGGKRETQYF. DNA for the CDR3: TGTGCCAGCAGCTTCTCCTCAGGGGGGAAGAGGGAGACCCAGTACTTC. The full variable domain, its missing parts supplied by reference TRBV13 and TRBJ2-5, is AAGVIQSPRHLIKEKRETATLKCYPIPRHDTVYWYQQGPGQDPQFLISFYEKMQSDKGSIPDRFSAQQFSDYHSELNMSSLELGDSALYFCASSFSSGGKRETQYFGPGTRLLVL.

There are a few counts of this clone. The rearrangement links TRBV5-4 to TRBJ1-2; 9 bases map to TRBD1. Trimming removed 4 bases from V and 6 bases from J; junction bases left unmatched: 4. CDR1 and CDR2 from the germline V gene are SGHNT and YYREEE (reference sequence). The CDR3 runs to 13 residues. The CDR3 sequence is CASSDDRGNGYTF. The CDR3 DNA follows: TGTGCCAGCAGCGATGACAGGGGGAATGGCTACACCTTC.

The chain uses TRBV27 and TRBJ2-7, with D maybe TRBD1 (6 bases). With 7 bases removed from V and 2 bases from J, the gap between germline ends came to 18 bases. The CDR3 spans 15 residues. Per germline, CDR1 MNHEY and CDR2 SMNVEV (reference sequence). The CDR3, as DNA: TGTGCCAGCACCCCCAGGGGACCATCTCCCTACGAGCAGTACTTC. Its translation: CASTPRGPSPYEQYF.

This sequence joins TRBV15 and TRBJ2-2, with 7 nucleotides matching TRBD1. This CDR3 is built from 15 residues. In germline, CDR1 is LNHNV, CDR2 YYDKDF (reference sequence). The J segment lost 9 bases and the V segment lost 0 bases, leaving 7 bases of the junction unmatched. The CDR3 here is CATSRDGRGGRELFF. As DNA, the CDR3 is TGTGCCACCAGCAGAGATGGTAGAGGGGGCAGGGAGCTGTTTTTT.

The chain employs TRBV27 and TRBJ2-2; no clear D gene. Germline CDR1 reads MNHEY; CDR2 reads SMNVEV (reference sequence). CDR3 length: 17 amino acids. Trimming removed 5 bases at V and 2 bases at J, with 18 bases between. CDR3 protein: CASSTIRPTGNTGELFF. For the CDR3, the DNA is TGTGCCAGCAGTACGATTAGACCGACCGGTAACACCGGGGAGCTGTTTTTT.

The rearrangement uses TRBV29-1 and TRBJ2-7, with TRBD1 matching over 7 bases. CDR3 length: 13 residues. The germline CDR1 and CDR2 sequences are SQVTM and ANQGSEA. Germline trimming cut 4 bases from V and 2 bases from J; bases unmatched to any gene: 5. CDR3 loop: CSVGGGTAYEQYF. The DNA for the CDR3 is TGCAGCGTTGGGGGTGGGACAGCCTACGAGCAGTACTTC.

The rearrangement joins TRBV27 to TRBJ2-7; D unclear. The germline CDR1 and CDR2 sequences are MNHEY and SMNVEV (reference sequence). The V end lost 0 bases, the J end lost 6 bases, and 9 bases lay between the germline ends. This CDR3 region has 13 residues. DNA of the CDR3: TGTGCCAGCAGTTTATCGGCAGCCTCCGAGCAGTACTTC. Protein: CASSLSAASEQYF.

V and J are TRBV7-9 and TRBJ2-7; 8 bases match TRBD1. V trimming: 7 bases; J trimming: 0 bases; junction bases outside the gene matches: 8. This CDR3 has 15 amino acids. Germline lookup yields CDR1 SEHNR and CDR2 FQNEAQ (reference sequence). CDR3 protein: CASTFGQGSSYEQYF. The CDR3 DNA reads as TGTGCCAGCACCTTTGGACAGGGTAGCTCCTACGAGCAGTACTTC.

The V and J genes are TRBV28 and TRBJ2-1, with 8 bases identical to TRBD2. This CDR3 comprises 16 residues. V shed 6 bases, J shed 5 bases, and the junction held 12 bases outside the gene matches. Germline V gene lookup returns CDR1 MDHEN and CDR2 SYDVKM. The CDR3 DNA reads TGTGCCAGCAGCTTGGCTAGGGAGGGACTAGACAATGAGCAGTTCTTC. This translates into CASSLAREGLDNEQFF.

The chain employs TRBV6-6 and TRBJ1-1; tentative D call: TRBD1 (6 bases). V was pared by 5 bases and J by 0 bases, with 13 bases between. The CDR3 consists of 15 residues. Germline V CDR1 and CDR2: MNHNY, SVGAGI (reference sequence). The CDR3 is CASSGVHRVNTEAFF. The DNA of the CDR3 is TGTGCCAGCAGTGGAGTTCACAGGGTGAACACTGAAGCTTTCTTT.

In the case of this clone: Distinct nucleotide sequences in the sample also encode this CDR3. This chain links TRBV28 with TRBJ2-7, with TRBD1 identical over 7 bases. CDR3 length: 13 residues. V lost 2 bases to trimming and J lost 2 bases; unmatched junction nucleotides: 0. Germline loops: CDR1 MDHEN, CDR2 SYDVKM. The chain's CDR3 is CASSLRGPYEQYF. The CDR3 DNA reads TGTGCCAGCAGTTTAAGGGGGCCCTACGAGCAGTACTTC. Drawing the rest from reference TRBV28 and TRBJ2-7, the complete variable domain is DVKVTQSSRYLVKRTGEKVFLECVQDMDHENMFWYRQDPGLGLRLIYFSYDVKMKEKGDIPEGYSVSREKKERFSLILESASTNQTSMYLCASSLRGPYEQYFGPGTRLTVT.

The CDR3 nucleotides read TGTGCCAGCAGTGCCCGGGGCGGTAGTTATGGCTACACCTTC. Its protein product is CASSARGGSYGYTF. The chain has TRBV27 and TRBJ1-2; the D gene is possibly TRBD1 (5 bases). Per the germline V gene, CDR1 is MNHEY and CDR2 is SMNVEV (reference sequence). The CDR3 is made up of 14 amino acids. The V and J ends lost 5 bases and 5 bases respectively, with 15 bases between them.

V is TRBV27 and J is TRBJ2-7; D might be TRBD2 (5 bases). CDR1 is MNHEY, CDR2 SMNVEV, per germline (reference sequence). The CDR3 contains 14 residues. Trimming removed 8 bases from V and 2 bases from J, with 16 bases in between. The DNA of the CDR3 is TGTGCCAGCTACGGGGAGTCCCCGCCCTACGAGCAGTACTTC. Translating gives CASYGESPPYEQYF.

CDR3 nucleotides: TGTGCCAGCAGCTCAGCTCTGGGCAGGGATGGCTACACCTTC. It codes for CASSSALGRDGYTF. The V gene is TRBV5-4, the J gene TRBJ1-2; D might be TRBD1 (5 bases). Per the germline V gene, CDR1 is SGHNT and CDR2 is YYREEE (reference sequence). The CDR3 contains 14 residues. V shed 3 bases and J shed 6 bases, with 15 bases lying between them.

The gene calls are TRBV27 and TRBJ2-3; 7 bases are shared with TRBD1. CDR1 is MNHEY and CDR2 is SMNVEV in the germline V gene (reference sequence). The CDR3 runs to 15 residues. Trimming at V came to 5 bases and at J to 5 bases, leaving 10 bases not matched to a gene. CDR3 region: CASSHGQVGEDTQYF. In nucleotides, the CDR3 is TGTGCCAGCAGTCATGGACAGGTTGGTGAAGATACGCAGTATTTT.

This chain joins TRBV27 and TRBJ2-7; TRBD2 is a possible D gene (5 bases). The CDR3 sequence is 12 residues long. V lost 9 bases to trimming and J lost 6 bases, with 15 bases between them. Looked up from germline, CDR1 is MNHEY and CDR2 is SMNVEV (reference sequence). The CDR3 nucleotides are TGTGCCAGTAAAGACCCGGCGGGCGAGCAGTACTTC. It specifies CASKDPAGEQYF.

The chain couples TRBV10-1 to TRBJ2-1, with D unresolved. Trimming pared 7 bases from V and 3 bases from J, leaving 7 bases between. CDR3 length equals 12 residues. CDR1 WNHNN and CDR2 SYGVQD come from the germline V gene (reference sequence). The CDR3 spells CASKGNYNEQFF. The CDR3 DNA sequence: TGCGCCAGCAAAGGGAACTACAATGAGCAGTTCTTC.